Each of the 16 T cell receptor beta chains below was sequenced from the same sample in a study of T-cell reconstitution after alpha-beta-depleted transplantation in children. The library targeted TCRbeta and was prepared with unique molecular identifiers. One entry per CDR3 protein, called by TCRdb with MiXCR from the PCR reads. The data show tens of thousands of distinct CDR3 sequences, roughly 6.6% seen once. This sample comprised PBMCs from the stem cell graft donor, obtained from the stem cell graft. These receptor sequences come from a human donor who donated a stem cell graft to a child with acute lymphoblastic leukemia.

In its sample, this clonotype was seen many times. The chain couples TRBV12-3 or TRBV12-4 to TRBJ1-4; D remains ambiguous. Trimming took 7 bases from V and 8 from J, leaving 11 bases between them. The CDR3 spans 12 residues. The CDR3: CASTTGEEKLFF. The DNA for the CDR3 is TGTGCCAGCACCACTGGCGAGGAAAAACTGTTTTTT.

This clonotype was picked up many times. The V gene is TRBV6-2 or TRBV6-3, the J gene TRBJ1-5, with D possibly being TRBD1 (6 bases). Germline assignment: CDR1 MNHEY and CDR2 SVGEGT. Trimming took off 5 bases at V and 1 base at J, with 12 bases between the two ends. This CDR3 contains 15 residues. The CDR3 sequence: CASSPQGGSNQPQHF. The CDR3 nucleotides read TGTGCCAGCAGTCCACAGGGAGGGAGCAATCAGCCCCAGCATTTT.

In this sample, this clonotype turned up many times. The chain recombines TRBV12-5 with TRBJ2-1; TRBD1 aligns across 9 bases. V lost 6 bases to trimming and J lost 3 bases; unmatched junction nucleotides: 3. CDR1 and CDR2 from the germline V gene are LGHNT and FRNRAP. CDR3 length: 14 residues. CDR3 sequence: CASGPDRGYNEQFF. The DNA for the CDR3 is TGTGCTAGTGGCCCGGACAGGGGCTACAATGAGCAGTTCTTC.

This clonotype was detected many times. The rearrangement joins TRBV7-9 to TRBJ2-1, with D possibly being TRBD1 or TRBD2 (6 bases each). Per the germline V gene, CDR1 is SEHNR and CDR2 is FQNEAQ (reference sequence). The CDR3 loop spans 13 amino acids. Trimming stripped 1 base from V and 7 bases from J, with 8 bases between. CDR3 DNA sequence: TGTGCCAGCAGCTTAGGGGGGGCGAATGAGCAGTTCTTC. It yields the protein CASSLGGANEQFF.

This clonotype was counted only a few times. The chain has TRBV5-1 and TRBJ2-2; TRBD2 aligns across 8 bases. Germline V gene lookup returns CDR1 SGHRS and CDR2 YFSETQ. The CDR3 runs to 16 residues. J lost 1 base, V lost 1 base, and 3 bases had no gene match. CDR3 bases: TGCGCCAGCAGCTTGCGTCTAGCGGGGAACACCGGGGAGCTGTTTTTT. Translating it yields CASSLRLAGNTGELFF.

The CDR3 nucleotides are TGTGCCAGCTGGGGCAGCTCCATGAACACTGAAGCTTTCTTT. Amino acids: CASWGSSMNTEAFF. This rearrangement joins TRBV6-2 or TRBV6-3 to TRBJ1-1; possible D gene TRBD1, 5 bases. Deletions cut 8 bases from V and 0 bases from J, with 13 bases between. Germline CDR1 is MNHEY and CDR2 is SVGEGT. The CDR3 totals 14 residues.

This clonotype appeared many times. The rearrangement joins TRBV14 to TRBJ2-7, with 8 bases identical to TRBD1. Trimming took 0 bases from V and 0 from J; bases not matched to a gene: 7. From germline, CDR1 is SGHDN and CDR2 FVKESK. CDR3 length: 17 residues. Written as DNA, the CDR3 is TGTGCCAGCAGCCAAGATCCGCGACAGGGGCCCTCCTACGAGCAGTACTTC. Its translation: CASSQDPRQGPSYEQYF.

This clonotype came up many times. CDR3 loop: CSASHFGTKMFF. The CDR3 DNA reads TGCAGTGCTTCCCATTTCGGGACAAAGATGTTTTTT. The V and J genes are TRBV20-1 and TRBJ1-4, with D maybe TRBD1 (6 bases). In germline, CDR1 is DFQATT, CDR2 SNEGSKA (reference sequence). This CDR3 has 12 amino acids. Trimming removed 5 bases from V and 15 bases from J, with 19 bases in between.

The table lists this clonotype with many counts. In DNA form, the CDR3 reads TGTGCCAGCAGTTACTCGAAGGGAGGACAGGTCTCTGGAAACACCATATATTTT. Translated, it gives CASSYSKGGQVSGNTIYF. This rearrangement joins TRBV6-5 to TRBJ1-3; TRBD1 matches 7 bases. Unmatched junction bases numbered 8, after V lost 0 bases and J lost 0 bases. The CDR3 extends over 18 amino acids. The germline CDR1 and CDR2 sequences are MNHEY and SVGAGI.

V usage is TRBV28 and J usage is TRBJ1-5; D is possibly TRBD1 (6 bases). The CDR3 is 15 amino acids. CDR1 and CDR2 (germline): MDHEN, SYDVKM. The germline V and J ends were trimmed by 6 bases and 1 base, with 13 bases remaining between them. The CDR3 region is CASRPQGKSNQPQHF. CDR3 in DNA: TGTGCCAGCAGGCCTCAGGGGAAGAGCAATCAGCCCCAGCATTTT.

There are many counts of this clonotype. The rearrangement uses TRBV7-9 and TRBJ2-3, with D uncertain. Germline V gene data show CDR1 as SEHNR and CDR2 as FQNEAQ (reference sequence). V was shortened by 5 bases and J by 3 bases, with 12 bases between the two germline ends. CDR3 size: 14 residues. The CDR3 coding sequence is TGTGCCAGCAGCCTCCCGTCTTCGACAGATACGCAGTATTTT. It codes for CASSLPSSTDTQYF.

This clonotype was seen at least ten times. This rearrangement joins TRBV27 to TRBJ2-7; the match to TRBD2 covers 11 bases. Germline CDR1 and CDR2: MNHEY and SMNVEV (reference sequence). Trimming cost V 3 bases and J 4 bases; bases outside gene matches: 2. The length of the CDR3 is 14 residues. CDR3 nucleotides: TGTGCCAGCAGTTTGTCTAGCGGGAGGTACGAGCAGTACTTC. It translates to CASSLSSGRYEQYF.

This clonotype has a count of ten or more. The chain combines TRBV5-1 with TRBJ1-6, with D possibly TRBD1 on 6 matching bases. Germline V CDR1 and CDR2: SGHRS, YFSETQ. The CDR3 is made up of 14 amino acids. V was cut by 6 bases and J by 7 bases, with 14 bases left in between. CDR3 sequence: CASKGGQGNSPLHF. The CDR3 DNA sequence: TGCGCCAGCAAAGGGGGTCAGGGGAATTCACCCCTCCACTTT.

This clonotype was counted only a few times. This chain uses TRBV7-2 with TRBJ1-1, with D perhaps TRBD1 (5 bases). The germline V gene has CDR1 SGHTA and CDR2 FQGNSA. The CDR3 extends over 13 amino acids. V was trimmed by 3 bases and J by 4 bases, leaving 9 bases between them. This chain's CDR3 is CASSFTGPTEAFF. The CDR3 region has the DNA TGTGCCAGCAGCTTTACGGGGCCCACTGAAGCTTTCTTT. Full variable domain (outside the CDR3, taken from reference TRBV7-2 and TRBJ1-1): GAGVSQSPSNKVTEKGKDVELRCDPISGHTALYWYRQSLGQGLEFLIYFQGNSAPDKSGLPSDRFSAERTGGSVSTLTIQRTQQEDSAVYLCASSFTGPTEAFFGQGTRLTVV.

In its sample, this clonotype was seen many times. The chain uses TRBV12-3 or TRBV12-4 and TRBJ2-2; 11 positions match TRBD2. This CDR3 comprises 15 residues. J lost 3 bases, V lost 6 bases, and 3 bases had no gene match. The CDR3 reads CASRVSGRDTGELFF. The DNA for the CDR3 is TGTGCCAGCAGAGTTAGCGGGAGGGACACCGGGGAGCTGTTTTTT.

This clonotype was observed at least ten times. This chain joins TRBV5-1 and TRBJ1-6, with 9 positions matching TRBD1. Germline-derived CDR1 and CDR2 are SGHRS and YFSETQ. The CDR3 contains 16 residues. After removal of 0 bases from V and 7 bases from J, the junction contained 5 bases not matched to a gene. The CDR3 coding sequence is TGCGCCAGCAGCTTGGACAGGGGGCGTTACAATTCACCCCTCCACTTT. Its protein product is CASSLDRGRYNSPLHF.